This T cell receptor (beta chain) was recovered during a study of blood T cell repertoires in COVID-19. About the research overall: Material from acute and convalescent COVID-19 was sourced from the United States, Italy and Spain. Nucleic acid was either cDNA or gDNA, and it came from T cells, B-cell-depleted T cells, or PBMCs.

In the authors' methods: For nucleated cells, counts were estimated from reference gene primer amplification. Only in-frame clones appear in the TCRdb table, and some are missing; sequencing was by immunoSEQ multiplex PCR. That table is the source of V, J and clone size, and D and trimming were worked out from the DNA. Of some 100,000 clones in the sample, 85% to 90% are singletons; the top ten hold about 1.5%. The V end lost 6 bases, the J end lost 0 bases, and 6 bases lay between the germline ends. The length of the CDR3 is 13 residues. The germline V gene has CDR1 SNHLY and CDR2 FYNNEI. The chain joins TRBV2 to TRBJ1-5; D is unclear. The material sequenced was peripheral blood. The sequence was collected from a human donor with active COVID-19. The donor label of this sample is uncertain. DNA for the CDR3: TGTGCCAGCAGGCGCCTTAGCAATCAGCCCCAGCATTTT. The encoded protein is CASRRLSNQPQHF.